Sequencing of this TCR beta chain was carried out in a study of CD8 T cells in ankylosing spondylitis (dated by TCRdb to about 2017). Regarding the research as a whole: The study set out to find disease-linked TCR variants by profiling T cell receptor beta repertoires in ankylosing spondylitis patients and healthy donors. The full study cohort comprised 25 or so ankylosing spondylitis patients and some 100 healthy donors. Peripheral blood was sampled, and synovial fluid was additionally collected from ankylosing spondylitis patients.

On the study overall, not on this receptor specifically: The disease-linked clones were reported to be significantly enriched in matched synovial fluid samples from ankylosing spondylitis patients. The disease-linked clones showed a CD8+ phenotype and occurred at relatively low frequencies in peripheral blood. Some motif variants were previously reported in synovial fluid and blood of reactive arthritis patients, suggesting common disease-initiation mechanisms. Blood from ankylosing spondylitis patients appeared to be characterized by a TCR beta motif composed of under 10 highly homologous amino acid variants.

CDR1 and CDR2 were assigned from the germline V gene as LGHNA and YSLEER. Deletion took 1 base off V and 2 bases off J, with a span of 8 bases between the germline ends. CDR3 length: 15 amino acids, cysteine to phenylalanine. Just CDR3 DNA is preserved here, 45 bases in frame from base 1. This clonotype was detected a few times. Its recognized antigen is unknown. Within one base of it there is no much larger clone, and no base qualities were kept. Instrument on record: Illumina HiSeq 2500. TCR beta libraries were prepared by quantitative 5'-RACE with molecular barcodes. The source study handled its data this way. A new computational method, built on a probabilistic model of VDJ rearrangement, was used to identify disease-linked TCR variants. TCRdb itself trimmed the public reads at Q25 with fastp, ran MiXCR and retained productive beta chains. Identical CDR3 protein sequences are pooled into one entry, listed with their most common genes and DNA. The V and J calls, along with clone size, are taken from TCRdb and not from the paper's own processing. Across this sample there are about 160,000 distinct CDR3 sequences, with approximately 9% seen only once. The biggest ten clones account for over 12% of the sample.

The chain is made from TRBV4-3 and TRBJ1-4, with no confidently assigned D gene. The source of this sequence is a female donor with ankylosing spondylitis or in good health (not recorded which). The sample was blood, either unsorted or a sorted T cell fraction (not recorded which). CDR3 sequence: CASSQGRGTNEKLFF. The DNA sequence is as follows: TGCGCCAGCAGCCAAGGCCGAGGCACTAATGAAAAACTGTTTTTT.